The T cell receptor (beta chain) under discussion was sequenced for a study of Graves' ophthalmopathy and Graves' hyperthyroidism. RNA transcripts were the source from which TCR beta CDR3 regions were amplified. Investigators did first-round RT-PCR with HTBI primers, then second-round multiplex PCR. TCRdb re-called the multiplex PCR reads with MiXCR, one entry per CDR3 protein. This sample has just over 400,000 distinct CDR3 sequences, with approximately 21% found just once. This clonotype has more than one count but fewer than ten. This CDR3 has 13 residues. The germline V gene has CDR1 GTSNPN and CDR2 SVGIG (reference sequence). With 3 bases removed from V and 5 bases from J, the gap between germline ends came to 8 bases.

The receptor comes from a woman between 18 and 29 years old with stable Graves' hyperthyroidism. The gene calls are TRBV30 and TRBJ1-6; D is undetermined. Sequenced sample: peripheral blood. CDR3 protein: CAWRRGDNSPLHF. In DNA, the CDR3 is TGTGCCTGGAGGAGAGGAGATAATTCACCCCTCCACTTT.